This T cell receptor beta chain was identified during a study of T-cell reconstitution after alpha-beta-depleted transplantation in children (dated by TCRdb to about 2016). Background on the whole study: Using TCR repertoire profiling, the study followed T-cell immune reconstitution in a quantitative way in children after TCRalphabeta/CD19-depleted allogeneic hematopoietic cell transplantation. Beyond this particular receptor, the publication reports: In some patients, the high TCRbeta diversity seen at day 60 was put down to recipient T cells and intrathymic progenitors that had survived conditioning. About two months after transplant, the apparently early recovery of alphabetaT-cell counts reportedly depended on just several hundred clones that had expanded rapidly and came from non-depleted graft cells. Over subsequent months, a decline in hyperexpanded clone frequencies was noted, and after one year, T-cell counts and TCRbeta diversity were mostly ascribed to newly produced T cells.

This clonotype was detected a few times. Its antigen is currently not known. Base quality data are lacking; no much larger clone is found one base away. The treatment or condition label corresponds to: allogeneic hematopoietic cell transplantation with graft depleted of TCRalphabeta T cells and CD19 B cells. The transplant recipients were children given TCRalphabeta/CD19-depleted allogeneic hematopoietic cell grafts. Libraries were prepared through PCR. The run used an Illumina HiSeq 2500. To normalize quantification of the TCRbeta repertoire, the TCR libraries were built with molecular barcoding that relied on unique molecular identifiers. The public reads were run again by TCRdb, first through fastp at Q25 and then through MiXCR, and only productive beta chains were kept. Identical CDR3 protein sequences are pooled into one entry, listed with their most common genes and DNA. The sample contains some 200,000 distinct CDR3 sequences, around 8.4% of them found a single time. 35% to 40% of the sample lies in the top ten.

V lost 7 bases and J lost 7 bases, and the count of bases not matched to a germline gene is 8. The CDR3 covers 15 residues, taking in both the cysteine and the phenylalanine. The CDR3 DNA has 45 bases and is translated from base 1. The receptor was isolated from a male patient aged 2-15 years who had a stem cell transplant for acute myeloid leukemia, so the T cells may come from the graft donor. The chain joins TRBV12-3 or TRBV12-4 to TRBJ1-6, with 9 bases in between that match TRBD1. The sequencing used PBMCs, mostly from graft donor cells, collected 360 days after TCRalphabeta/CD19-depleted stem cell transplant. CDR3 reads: CASTKNRGRNSPLHF. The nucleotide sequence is TGTGCCAGCACCAAGAACAGGGGGCGGAATTCACCCCTCCACTTT.